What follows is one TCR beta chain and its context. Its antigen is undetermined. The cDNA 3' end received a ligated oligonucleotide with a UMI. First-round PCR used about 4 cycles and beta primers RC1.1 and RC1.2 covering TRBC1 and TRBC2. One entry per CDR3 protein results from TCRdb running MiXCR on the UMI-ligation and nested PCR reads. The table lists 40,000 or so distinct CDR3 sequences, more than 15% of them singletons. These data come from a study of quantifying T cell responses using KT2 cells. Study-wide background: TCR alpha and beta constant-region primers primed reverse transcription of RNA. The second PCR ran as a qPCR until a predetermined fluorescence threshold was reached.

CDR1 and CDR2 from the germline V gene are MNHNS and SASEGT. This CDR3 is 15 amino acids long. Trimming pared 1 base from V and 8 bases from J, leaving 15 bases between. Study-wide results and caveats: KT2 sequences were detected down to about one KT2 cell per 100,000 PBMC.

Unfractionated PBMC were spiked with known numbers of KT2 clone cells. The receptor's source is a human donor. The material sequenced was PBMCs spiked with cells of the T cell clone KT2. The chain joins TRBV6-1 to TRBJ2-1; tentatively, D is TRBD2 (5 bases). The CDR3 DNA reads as TGTGCCAGCAGTGAAGTTCCCGGGGTCCCGGATGAGCAGTTCTTC. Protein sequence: CASSEVPGVPDEQFF.